This T cell receptor (beta chain) was identified during a study of OX40 agonist ivuxolimab in advanced cancers. Profiled with immunoSEQ multiplex PCR; TCRdb holds only in-frame clones, not every one. The sample contains some 80,000 clones, about 83% of which appear only once. This CDR3 contains 16 residues. V gave up 5 bases and J gave up 6 bases; unmatched junction bases: 8. CDR1 and CDR2 (germline): SGHAT, FQNNGV. Remarks on this clone: Its antigen remains unknown.

Study-level results: Mean expanded clone counts were higher in CD8+ than CD4+ T cells.

Exclusion of a patient followed from autoimmune disease history or systemic immunosuppression. On cycle 4 day 1 and cycle 7 day 1, as well as at baseline, blood was sampled. V is TRBV11-2 and J is TRBJ1-6, with 9 bases that match TRBD1. Sample: CD4+ or CD8+ T cells sorted from blood, taken in a trial of the OX40 agonist ivuxolimab. The sequence derives from an adult with an advanced solid tumor such as melanoma, head and neck, liver or kidney cancer. This CDR3 reads CASSRTGASPNSPLHF. DNA for the CDR3: TGTGCCAGCAGCCGGACAGGGGCCTCTCCTAATTCACCCCTCCACTTT.